This T cell receptor beta chain was found in a study of human T cells and chemical hapten exposure. Study results and limitations: The study found expanded TCRs formed significantly more large CDR3 similarity clusters than controls.

TCRdb re-analysed the RACE reads in MiXCR, keeping a single row per CDR3 protein. Among roughly 380,000 distinct CDR3 sequences listed, less than 6.5% were seen once. V lost 2 bases to trimming and J lost 6 bases, with 9 bases between them. CDR1 is DFQATT and CDR2 is SNEGSKA in the germline V gene (reference sequence). The length of the CDR3 is 12 residues. This clonotype has ten or more counts. The antigen remains undetermined. As for time point: pre-sensitization, week 0. Stated treatment: therapeutic diphenylcyclopropenone sensitization with weekly scalp DPC. This material consisted of whole blood, taken in connection with sensitization to the hapten diphenylcyclopropenone (DPC). The chain combines TRBV20-1 with TRBJ2-3; D gene unclear. This receptor was taken from a woman aged 45 to 65 with alopecia areata. Some clones in this sample may be carry-over from other donors' samples. CDR3 region: CSARMGSDTQYF. CDR3 coding DNA: TGCAGTGCTAGAATGGGCTCGGATACGCAGTATTTT.